One T cell receptor beta chain is described in this entry. Its antigen is unknown. The data originate from a study of cytomegalovirus exposure and HLA in healthy donors. Notes on the study in general: The dataset shows that most TCR sequences were rare, while some public TCRs occurred in many donors. Under in vitro conditions, three CMV-associated chains were confirmed as specific for CMV antigens.

The CDR3 runs to 13 residues. Germline V lookup: CDR1 SEHNR, CDR2 FQNEAQ (reference sequence). The V gene lost 5 bases and the J gene lost 1 base, with 8 bases spanning the gap. The PCR employed 60 Vbeta primers together with 13 Jbeta primers. Assay used: immunoSEQ multiplex PCR; TCRdb lists only in-frame clones, some missing. The sample includes about 140,000 clones, about 70% of them seen just once. Sequencing was done on a sample of PBMCs. The receptor was isolated from a male donor in good health and CMV-seronegative. The chain has TRBV7-9 and TRBJ2-5; D not certain. The DNA of the CDR3 is TGTGCCAGCAGCCCTGACACCCAAGAGACCCAGTACTTC. The encoded protein is CASSPDTQETQYF. The variable domain in full, completed from reference TRBV7-9 and TRBJ2-5, reads DTGVSQNPRHKITKRGQNVTFRCDPISEHNRLYWYRQTLGQGPEFLTYFQNEAQLEKSRLLSDRFSAERPKGSFSTLEIQRTEQGDSAMYLCASSPDTQETQYFGPGTRLLVL.